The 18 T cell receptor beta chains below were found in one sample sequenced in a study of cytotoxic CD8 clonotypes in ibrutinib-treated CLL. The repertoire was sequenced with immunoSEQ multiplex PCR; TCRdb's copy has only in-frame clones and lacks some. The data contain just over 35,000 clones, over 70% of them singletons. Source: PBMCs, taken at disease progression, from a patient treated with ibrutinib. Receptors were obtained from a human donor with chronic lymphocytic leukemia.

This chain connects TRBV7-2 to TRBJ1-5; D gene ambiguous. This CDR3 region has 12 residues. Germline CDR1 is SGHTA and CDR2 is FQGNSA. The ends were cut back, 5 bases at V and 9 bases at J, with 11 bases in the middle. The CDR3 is CASSPSRGPQHF. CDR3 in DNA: TGTGCCAGCAGCCCCTCAAGAGGGCCCCAGCATTTT.

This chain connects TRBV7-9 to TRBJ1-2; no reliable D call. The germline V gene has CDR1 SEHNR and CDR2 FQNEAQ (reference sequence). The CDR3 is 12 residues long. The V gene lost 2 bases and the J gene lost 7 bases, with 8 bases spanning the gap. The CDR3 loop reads CASSLIIGGYTF. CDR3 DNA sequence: TGTGCCAGCAGCTTAATCATAGGTGGCTACACCTTC.

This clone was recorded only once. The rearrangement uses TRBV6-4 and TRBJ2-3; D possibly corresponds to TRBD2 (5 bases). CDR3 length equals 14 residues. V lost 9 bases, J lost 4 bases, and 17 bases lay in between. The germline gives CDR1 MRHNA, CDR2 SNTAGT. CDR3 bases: TGTGCCAGTAAAGTGACCTTCGGGGCAGATACGCAGTATTTT. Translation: CASKVTFGADTQYF.

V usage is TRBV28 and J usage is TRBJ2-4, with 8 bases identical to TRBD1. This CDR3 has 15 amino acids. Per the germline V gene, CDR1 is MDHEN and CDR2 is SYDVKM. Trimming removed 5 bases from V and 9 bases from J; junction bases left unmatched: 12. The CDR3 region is CASSKQGDWVSIQYF. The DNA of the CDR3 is TGTGCCAGCAGTAAACAGGGGGACTGGGTGAGCATTCAGTACTTC.

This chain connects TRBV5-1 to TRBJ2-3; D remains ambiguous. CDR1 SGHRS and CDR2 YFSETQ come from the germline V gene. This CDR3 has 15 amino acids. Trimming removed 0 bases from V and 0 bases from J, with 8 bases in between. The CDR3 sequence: CASSLEVASTDTQYF. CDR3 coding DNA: TGCGCCAGCAGCTTGGAAGTAGCCAGCACAGATACGCAGTATTTT.

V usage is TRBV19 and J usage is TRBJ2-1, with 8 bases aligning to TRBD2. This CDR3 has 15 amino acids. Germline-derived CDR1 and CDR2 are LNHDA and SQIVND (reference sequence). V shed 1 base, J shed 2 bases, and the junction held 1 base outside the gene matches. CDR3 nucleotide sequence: TGTGCCAGTAGTATAGCGGGGGGGCCCTACAATGAGCAGTTCTTC. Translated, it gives CASSIAGGPYNEQFF. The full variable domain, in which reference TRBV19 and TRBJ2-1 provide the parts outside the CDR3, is DGGITQSPKYLFRKEGQNVTLSCEQNLNHDAMYWYRQDPGQGLRLIYYSQIVNDFQKGDIAEGYSVSREKKESFPLTVTSAQKNPTAFYLCASSIAGGPYNEQFFGPGTRLTVL.

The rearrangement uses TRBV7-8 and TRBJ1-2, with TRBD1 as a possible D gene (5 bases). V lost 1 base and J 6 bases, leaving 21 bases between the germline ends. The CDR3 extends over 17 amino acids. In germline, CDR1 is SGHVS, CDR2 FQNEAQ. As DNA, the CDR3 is TGTGCCAGCAGCTTAGTCAGGGACTTTTTCTCCAAAGATGGCTACACCTTC. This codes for CASSLVRDFFSKDGYTF.

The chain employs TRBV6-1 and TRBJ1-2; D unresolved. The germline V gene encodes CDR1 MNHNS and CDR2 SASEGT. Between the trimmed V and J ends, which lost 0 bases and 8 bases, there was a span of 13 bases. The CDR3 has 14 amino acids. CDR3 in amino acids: CASSEALRLGGYTF. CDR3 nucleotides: TGTGCCAGCAGTGAAGCGCTGAGGTTAGGGGGCTACACCTTC.

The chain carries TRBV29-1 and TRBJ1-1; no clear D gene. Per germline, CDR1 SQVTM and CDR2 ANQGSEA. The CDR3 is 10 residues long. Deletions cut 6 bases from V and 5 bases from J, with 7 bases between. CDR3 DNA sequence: TGCAGCGTGGGCGGGACTGAAGCTTTCTTT. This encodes CSVGGTEAFF.

The CDR3 region is CASSVIGFGANVLTF. CDR3 sequence (DNA): TGTGCCAGCAGCGTTATTGGTTTTGGGGCCAACGTCCTGACTTTC. The J gene is TRBJ2-6, the V gene TRBV5-6; D remains unclear. CDR3 size: 15 residues. Per germline, CDR1 SGHDT and CDR2 YYEEEE. V was trimmed by 4 bases and J by 3 bases, leaving 11 bases between them.

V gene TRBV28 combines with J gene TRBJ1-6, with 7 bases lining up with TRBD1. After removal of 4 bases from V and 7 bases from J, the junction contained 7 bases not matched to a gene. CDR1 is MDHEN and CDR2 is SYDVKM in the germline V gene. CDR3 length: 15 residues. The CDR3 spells CASSSRQGQNSPLHF. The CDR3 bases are TGTGCCAGCAGTTCCCGACAGGGCCAAAATTCACCCCTCCACTTT.

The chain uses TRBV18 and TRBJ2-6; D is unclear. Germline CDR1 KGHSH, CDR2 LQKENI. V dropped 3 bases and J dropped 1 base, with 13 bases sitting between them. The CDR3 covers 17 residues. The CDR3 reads CASSPENPWSGANVLTF. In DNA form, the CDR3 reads TGTGCCAGCTCACCGGAAAACCCGTGGTCTGGGGCCAACGTCCTGACTTTC.

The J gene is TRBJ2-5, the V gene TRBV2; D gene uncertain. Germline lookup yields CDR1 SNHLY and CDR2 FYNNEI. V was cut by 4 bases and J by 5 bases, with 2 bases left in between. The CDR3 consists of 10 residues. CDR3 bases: TGTGCCAGCAGTGGCGAGACCCAGTACTTC. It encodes CASSGETQYF.

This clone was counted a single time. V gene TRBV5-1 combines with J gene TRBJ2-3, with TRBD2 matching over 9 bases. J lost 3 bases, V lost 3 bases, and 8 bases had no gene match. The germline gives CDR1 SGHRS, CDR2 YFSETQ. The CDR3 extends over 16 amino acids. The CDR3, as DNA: TGCGCCAGCAGCTGGGCGGTGGCGGGGGGGACAGATACGCAGTATTTT. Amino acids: CASSWAVAGGTDTQYF.

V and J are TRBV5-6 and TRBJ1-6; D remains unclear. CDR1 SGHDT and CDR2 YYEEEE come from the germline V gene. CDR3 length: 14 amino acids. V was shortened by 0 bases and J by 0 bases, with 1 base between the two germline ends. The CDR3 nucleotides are TGTGCCAGCAGCTTGGCCTCCTATAATTCACCCCTCCACTTT. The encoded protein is CASSLASYNSPLHF.

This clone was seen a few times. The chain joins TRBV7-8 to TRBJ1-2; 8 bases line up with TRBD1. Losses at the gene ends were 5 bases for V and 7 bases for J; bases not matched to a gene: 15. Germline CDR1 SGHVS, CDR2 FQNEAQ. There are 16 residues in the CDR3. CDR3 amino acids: CASSLGWTGREGGYTF. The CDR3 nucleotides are TGTGCCAGCAGCCTAGGTTGGACAGGGAGAGAGGGTGGCTACACCTTC.

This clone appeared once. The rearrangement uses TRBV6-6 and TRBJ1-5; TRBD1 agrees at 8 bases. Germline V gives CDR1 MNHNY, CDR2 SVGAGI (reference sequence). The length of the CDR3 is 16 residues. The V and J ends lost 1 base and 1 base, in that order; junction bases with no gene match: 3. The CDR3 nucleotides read TGTGCCAGCAGTTACTTTTGGACAGGGAGCAATCAGCCCCAGCATTTT. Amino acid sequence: CASSYFWTGSNQPQHF.

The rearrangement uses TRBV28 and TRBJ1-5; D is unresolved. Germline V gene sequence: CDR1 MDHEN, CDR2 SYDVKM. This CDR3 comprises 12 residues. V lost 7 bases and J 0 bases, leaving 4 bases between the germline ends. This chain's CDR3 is CASKDSNQPQHF. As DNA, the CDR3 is TGTGCCAGCAAGGATAGCAATCAGCCCCAGCATTTT.